The T cell receptor beta chain under discussion was sequenced for a study of OX40 agonist ivuxolimab in advanced cancers. On the study more broadly: At 0.01 to 10 mg/kg, ivuxolimab was administered intravenously to patients every 2 weeks. General study points: Within 6 weeks, CD4+ and CD8+ blood T cells expanded clonally at 0.1 to 3.0 mg/kg. The study found that CD8+ T cells averaged more expanded clones than CD4+.

The CDR3 runs to 16 residues. Germline lookup yields CDR1 ENHRY and CDR2 SYGVKD. J lost 5 bases, V lost 0 bases, and 4 bases had no gene match. The repertoire was sequenced with immunoSEQ multiplex PCR; TCRdb's copy has only in-frame clones and lacks some. Of around 64,000 clones detected, approximately 80% appear once; the ten largest clones hold 4% to 5%. As concerns this clone: Its matching antigen is unknown.

The sequence was obtained from an adult with an advanced solid tumor such as melanoma, head and neck, liver or kidney cancer. Sequenced here: CD4+ or CD8+ T cells sorted from blood, sampled in a trial of the OX40 agonist ivuxolimab. The V and J genes are TRBV10-3 and TRBJ2-1; 10 bases match TRBD2. Here the CDR3 DNA reads TGTGCCATCAGTGAGTCGACCAGCGGGAGGGACAATGAGCAGTTCTTC. Translating gives CAISESTSGRDNEQFF.